Shown below are 25 T cell receptor beta chains from a single sample sequenced in a study of human T cells and chemical hapten exposure. The time point here: pre-sensitization, week 0. The treatment was: therapeutic diphenylcyclopropenone sensitization with weekly scalp DPC. MiXCR, applied by TCRdb to the RACE reads, yields one record per CDR3 protein. The data show about 80,000 distinct CDR3 sequences, 12% to 15% seen once. Sample: whole blood, taken in connection with sensitization to the hapten diphenylcyclopropenone (DPC). Receptors originate from a woman between 45 and 60 years old with alopecia areata. Some clones in this sample may be carry-over from other donors' samples.

This clonotype was seen more than once but under ten times. J is TRBJ2-7 and V is TRBV20-1, with 8 bases aligning to TRBD2. CDR1 is DFQATT, CDR2 SNEGSKA, per germline (reference sequence). Trimming cost V 2 bases and J 1 base; bases outside gene matches: 4. The CDR3 has 14 amino acids. The CDR3 DNA reads TGCAGTGCTAGACGGCCTAGCGGGTCCTACGAGCAGTACTTC. Translation: CSARRPSGSYEQYF.

This clonotype was counted a few times. The chain employs TRBV10-2 and TRBJ2-3; a weak D match, TRBD2 (5 bases). The V end lost 6 bases, the J end lost 6 bases, and 19 bases lay between the germline ends. Germline V CDR1 and CDR2: WSHSY, SAAADI. The CDR3 is made up of 15 amino acids. The CDR3 loop is CASRSGLAQKDTQYF. Here the CDR3 DNA reads TGCGCCAGCAGGTCGGGTCTAGCACAGAAGGATACGCAGTATTTT.

The sample holds a few counts of this clonotype. This chain links TRBV6-5 with TRBJ1-6, with D unclear. CDR1 is MNHEY, CDR2 SVGAGI, per germline. Trimming pared 6 bases from V and 4 bases from J, leaving 13 bases between. There are 15 residues in the CDR3. The chain's CDR3 is CASRLSERYNSPLHF. In DNA form, the CDR3 reads TGTGCCAGCAGGCTCTCCGAGCGTTATAATTCACCCCTCCACTTT.

The chain combines TRBV10-3 with TRBJ2-1; D unresolved. Deletions cut 3 bases from V and 3 bases from J, with 6 bases between. The CDR3 is 13 amino acids. CDR1 is ENHRY and CDR2 is SYGVKD in the germline V gene. CDR3: CAISDQNYNEQFF. CDR3 nucleotide sequence: TGTGCCATCAGTGACCAGAACTACAATGAGCAGTTCTTC.

This chain uses TRBV5-6 with TRBJ1-6, with D tentatively TRBD1 (5 bases). The germline V gene has CDR1 SGHDT and CDR2 YYEEEE. V was shortened by 5 bases and J by 8 bases, with 14 bases between the two germline ends. The CDR3 extends over 14 amino acids. In nucleotides, the CDR3 is TGTGCCAGCAGTGTTCCGGGACGTTATTCACCCCTCCACTTT. It specifies CASSVPGRYSPLHF.

The table lists this clonotype with a few counts. The rearrangement links TRBV7-6 to TRBJ2-7, with D possibly called TRBD1 or TRBD2 (5 bases each). Trimming left V 8 bases short and J 2 bases short, with 10 bases between. Germline CDR1 reads SGHVS; CDR2 reads FNYEAQ. The CDR3 spans 12 residues. The CDR3 nucleotides read TGTGCCAGCTCTGGGGGAACCTACGAGCAGTACTTC. It translates to CASSGGTYEQYF.

This clonotype was seen more than once but under ten times. V and J are TRBV6-5 and TRBJ2-1; D may match TRBD1 or TRBD2 (6 bases each). This CDR3 contains 15 residues. V was cut by 8 bases and J by 4 bases, with 18 bases left in between. The germline V gene has CDR1 MNHEY and CDR2 SVGAGI. For the CDR3, the DNA is TGTGCCAGCGGGTTAAGGGGGGCGGGTTACAATGAGCAGTTCTTC. Translating it yields CASGLRGAGYNEQFF.

This clonotype was counted a few times. V and J are TRBV6-6 and TRBJ1-4; D not resolved. Germline values: CDR1 MNHNY, CDR2 SVGAGI (reference sequence). The CDR3 length is 12 residues. V gave up 11 bases and J gave up 8 bases, with 15 bases separating them. The CDR3, as DNA: TGTGCCGTAGGATCAAAAGGGGAAAAACTGTTTTTT. Protein product: CAVGSKGEKLFF.

The chain combines TRBV4-1 with TRBJ1-1; possible D gene TRBD1, 5 bases. Looked up from germline, CDR1 is MGHRA and CDR2 is YSYEKL. V dropped 0 bases and J dropped 2 bases, with 7 bases sitting between them. The CDR3 covers 14 residues. Here the CDR3 DNA reads TGCGCCAGCAGCCAAGATGGGGCTAACACTGAAGCTTTCTTT. Translating it yields CASSQDGANTEAFF.

The V and J genes are TRBV20-1 and TRBJ2-1, with TRBD2 matching 9 bases. Germline lookup yields CDR1 DFQATT and CDR2 SNEGSKA (reference sequence). The CDR3 totals 16 residues. Trimming removed 6 bases from V and 0 bases from J; junction bases left unmatched: 9. The DNA for the CDR3 is TGCAGTGCCCGGGGATTTAGCGGGAGCTCCTACAATGAGCAGTTCTTC. It codes for CSARGFSGSSYNEQFF.

The genes are TRBV6-1 and TRBJ2-1; 9 bases map to TRBD2. Unmatched junction bases numbered 4, after V lost 7 bases and J lost 0 bases. The CDR3 consists of 15 residues. CDR1 and CDR2 from the germline V gene are MNHNS and SASEGT. The CDR3 DNA reads as TGTGCCAGCATTAATAGCGGGAGCTCCTACAATGAGCAGTTCTTC. Translating it yields CASINSGSSYNEQFF.

As for this clonotype: Given a much more abundant clone one base away, this may be a read error. The chain has TRBV12-3 or TRBV12-4 and TRBJ2-1; TRBD2 agrees at 14 bases. The CDR3 has 15 residues. The CDR3 reads CASSQGLAGGNEKFF. The CDR3 DNA reads as TGTGCCAGCAGCCAAGGACTAGCGGGAGGCAATGAGAAGTTCTTC.

This clonotype was observed a handful of times. The chain employs TRBV10-3 and TRBJ2-2; 8 nucleotides align to TRBD2. The CDR3 spans 16 residues. Looked up from germline, CDR1 is ENHRY and CDR2 is SYGVKD. Unmatched junction bases numbered 5, after V lost 4 bases and J lost 1 base. CDR3 amino acids: CAISAEAGENTGELFF. The CDR3 bases are TGTGCCATCAGTGCTGAAGCGGGAGAGAACACCGGGGAGCTGTTTTTT.

The rearrangement joins TRBV2 to TRBJ2-7, with D unclear. The CDR3 runs to 13 residues. V was pared by 4 bases and J by 1 base, with 8 bases between. Looked up from germline, CDR1 is SNHLY and CDR2 is FYNNEI. The DNA of the CDR3 is TGTGCCAGCAGTGCCACAGAATCCTACGAGCAGTACTTC. This sequence encodes CASSATESYEQYF. Combining the CDR3 with reference TRBV2 and TRBJ2-7 gives the whole variable domain EPEVTQTPSHQVTQMGQEVILRCVPISNHLYFYWYRQILGQKVEFLVSFYNNEISEKSEIFDDQFSVERPDGSNFTLKIRSTKLEDSAMYFCASSATESYEQYFGPGTRLTVT.

The chain has TRBV10-3 and TRBJ2-7, with 7 nucleotides matching TRBD1. This CDR3 has 14 amino acids. Germline lookup yields CDR1 ENHRY and CDR2 SYGVKD. Germline trimming cut 3 bases from V and 4 bases from J; bases unmatched to any gene: 6. The CDR3 here is CAISEPGQEYEQYF. For the CDR3, the DNA is TGTGCCATCAGTGAACCCGGACAGGAATACGAGCAGTACTTC.

This chain connects TRBV7-6 to TRBJ1-4; tentative D call: TRBD1 (5 bases). Per the germline V gene, CDR1 is SGHVS and CDR2 is FNYEAQ. Trimming shortened V by 3 bases and J by 7 bases, and 9 bases separated the two germline ends. The CDR3 is 13 residues long. CDR3 in amino acids: CASSFMGGEKLFF. For the CDR3, the DNA is TGTGCCAGCAGCTTCATGGGGGGTGAAAAACTGTTTTTT.

This clonotype has more than one count but fewer than ten. This sequence joins TRBV5-6 and TRBJ1-1, with 8 bases identical to TRBD1. CDR3 length equals 14 residues. V dropped 3 bases and J dropped 3; count of bases not matched to a gene: 4. From germline, CDR1 is SGHDT and CDR2 YYEEEE. CDR3 sequence reads: CASSWDRSDTEAFF. The CDR3 bases are TGTGCCAGCAGCTGGGACAGGTCTGACACTGAAGCTTTCTTT.

This clonotype was observed at least ten times. The rearrangement links TRBV10-2 to TRBJ1-1; D remains unclear. The germline CDR1 and CDR2 sequences are WSHSY and SAAADI. CDR3 length equals 13 residues. The germline V and J ends were trimmed by 6 bases and 6 bases, with 14 bases remaining between them. This CDR3 reads CASRNRNLAEAFF. CDR3 in DNA: TGCGCCAGCAGGAATAGGAACCTTGCTGAAGCTTTCTTT.

The CDR3 protein is CASSSRGLAGGVEQFF. CDR3 DNA: TGTGCCAGCAGCTCCAGAGGACTAGCGGGAGGGGTTGAGCAGTTCTTC. The chain employs TRBV11-2 and TRBJ2-1; 15 bases map to TRBD2. The CDR3 has 16 residues. Losses at the gene ends were 4 bases for V and 9 bases for J; bases not matched to a gene: 7. The V gene's germline CDR1 is SGHAT and CDR2 FQNNGV.

This chain connects TRBV7-6 to TRBJ2-3; 10 bases are a match to TRBD2. CDR3 length equals 16 residues. Germline V gives CDR1 SGHVS, CDR2 FNYEAQ. J gave up 4 bases and V 1 base, and 5 bases lay outside the gene matches. The DNA of the CDR3 is TGTGCCAGCAGCTTAGAGGGGACTAGCGTCTCAGATACGCAGTATTTT. Protein sequence: CASSLEGTSVSDTQYF.

The chain joins TRBV5-5 to TRBJ2-7; D is uncertain. Deletions cut 1 base from V and 0 bases from J, with 11 bases between. This CDR3 comprises 15 residues. Germline CDR1 reads SGHKS; CDR2 reads YYEKEE (reference sequence). For the CDR3, the DNA is TGTGCCAGCAGCTTGTCTGGGTTTTCCTCCTACGAGCAGTACTTC. Translating it yields CASSLSGFSSYEQYF.

The chain couples TRBV20-1 to TRBJ1-5; 10 bases align to TRBD1. Unmatched junction bases numbered 4, after V lost 3 bases and J lost 5 bases. Germline-derived CDR1 and CDR2 are DFQATT and SNEGSKA (reference sequence). This CDR3 comprises 14 residues. The CDR3 DNA is TGCAGTGCTAGCGGACAGGGGGATGATCAGCCCCAGCATTTT. This sequence encodes CSASGQGDDQPQHF.

The chain uses TRBV18 and TRBJ1-4, with 9 nucleotides matching TRBD1. Germline trimming cut 1 base from V and 5 bases from J; bases unmatched to any gene: 17. The CDR3 loop spans 20 amino acids. CDR1 KGHSH and CDR2 LQKENI come from the germline V gene. In DNA form, the CDR3 reads TGTGCCAGCTCACCACGACGACCGGGGAACTTCGGGACAGGGAATGAAAAACTGTTTTTT. This translates into CASSPRRPGNFGTGNEKLFF.

The V call is TRBV7-2, the J call TRBJ2-7; D is ambiguous. Germline V gives CDR1 SGHTA, CDR2 FQGNSA. This CDR3 spans 14 amino acids. Trimming stripped 1 base from V and 2 bases from J, with 9 bases between. The CDR3 nucleotides read TGTGCCAGCAGCTTAGGTCTTTCAACCTACGAGCAGTACTTC. This translates into CASSLGLSTYEQYF.

V gene TRBV18 combines with J gene TRBJ2-3; D uncertain. V was pared by 3 bases and J by 1 base, with 5 bases between. This CDR3 has 13 residues. Germline CDR1 reads KGHSH; CDR2 reads LQKENI. Here the CDR3 DNA reads TGTGCCAGCTCACCGGACGGCACAGATACGCAGTATTTT. It translates to CASSPDGTDTQYF.